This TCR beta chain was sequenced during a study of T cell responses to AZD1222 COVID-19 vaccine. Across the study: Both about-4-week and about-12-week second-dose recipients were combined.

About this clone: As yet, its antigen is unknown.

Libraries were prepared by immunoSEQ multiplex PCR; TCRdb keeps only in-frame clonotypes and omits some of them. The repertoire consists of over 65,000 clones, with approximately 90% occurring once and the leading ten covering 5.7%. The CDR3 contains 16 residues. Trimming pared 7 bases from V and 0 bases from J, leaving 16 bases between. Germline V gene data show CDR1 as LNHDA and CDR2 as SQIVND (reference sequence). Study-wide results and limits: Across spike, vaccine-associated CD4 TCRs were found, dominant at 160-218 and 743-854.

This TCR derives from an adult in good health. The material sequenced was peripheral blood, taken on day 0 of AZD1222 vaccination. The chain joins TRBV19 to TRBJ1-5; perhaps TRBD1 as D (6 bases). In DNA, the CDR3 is TGTGCCAGTACTGAGAGGGGGGGGTATAGCAATCAGCCCCAGCATTTT. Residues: CASTERGGYSNQPQHF.